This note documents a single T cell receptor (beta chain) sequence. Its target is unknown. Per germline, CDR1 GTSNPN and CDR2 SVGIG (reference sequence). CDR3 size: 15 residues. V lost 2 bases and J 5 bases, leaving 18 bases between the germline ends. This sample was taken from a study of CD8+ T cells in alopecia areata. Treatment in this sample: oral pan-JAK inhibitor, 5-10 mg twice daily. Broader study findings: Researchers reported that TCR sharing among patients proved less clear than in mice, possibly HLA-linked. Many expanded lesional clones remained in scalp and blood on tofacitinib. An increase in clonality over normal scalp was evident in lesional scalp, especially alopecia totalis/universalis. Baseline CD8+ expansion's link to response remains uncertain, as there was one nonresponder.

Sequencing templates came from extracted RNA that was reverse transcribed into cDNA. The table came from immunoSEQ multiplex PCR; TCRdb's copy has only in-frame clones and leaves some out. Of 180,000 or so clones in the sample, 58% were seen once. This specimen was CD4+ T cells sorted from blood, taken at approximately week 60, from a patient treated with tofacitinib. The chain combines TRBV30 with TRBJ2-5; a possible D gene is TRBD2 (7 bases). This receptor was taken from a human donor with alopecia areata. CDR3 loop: CAWSFGGRARETQYF. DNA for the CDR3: TGTGCCTGGAGTTTCGGGGGGCGAGCCCGGGAGACCCAGTACTTC.